This T cell receptor beta chain was sequenced during a study of CD8 T cells in ankylosing spondylitis. Overall study findings and caveats: Reportedly, significant enrichment of disease-linked clones occurred in matched ankylosing spondylitis synovial fluid. Seemingly distinctive of ankylosing spondylitis blood was a TCR beta motif formed by eight highly homologous variants.

Worth noting for this clonotype: Its target is not known.

It was by quantitative 5'-RACE with molecular barcodes that TCR beta libraries were made. TCRdb recomputed calls from the 5' RACE reads with MiXCR, one row per CDR3 protein. The sample lists under 850,000 distinct CDR3 sequences, around 20% occurring once. Germline CDR1 DFQATT, CDR2 SNEGSKA (reference sequence). The CDR3 spans 13 residues. The V end was cut by 6 bases, the J end by 0 bases, with 9 bases between. The chain is built from TRBV20-1 and TRBJ2-1; unclear D gene. This clonotype was sampled from a male donor with ankylosing spondylitis. Source material: blood, either unsorted or a sorted T cell fraction (not recorded which). The CDR3 nucleotides are TGCAGTGCCGACGCCGGCTCCTACAATGAGCAGTTCTTC. Its protein is CSADAGSYNEQFF.